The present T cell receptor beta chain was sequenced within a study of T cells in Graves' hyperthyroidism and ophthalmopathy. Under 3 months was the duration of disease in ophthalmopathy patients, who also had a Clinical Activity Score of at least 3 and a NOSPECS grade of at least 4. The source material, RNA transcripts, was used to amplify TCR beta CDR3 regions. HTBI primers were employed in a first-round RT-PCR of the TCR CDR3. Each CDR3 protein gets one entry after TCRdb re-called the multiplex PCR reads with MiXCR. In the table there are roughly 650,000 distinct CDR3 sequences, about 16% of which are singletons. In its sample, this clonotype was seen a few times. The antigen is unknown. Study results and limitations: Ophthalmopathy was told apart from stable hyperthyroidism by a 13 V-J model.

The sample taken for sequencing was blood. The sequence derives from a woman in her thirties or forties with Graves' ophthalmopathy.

For the CDR3, the DNA is TGCGCCAGCAGCTTCAACATGGGACAGGAAGAGACCCAGTACTTC. Its translation: CASSFNMGQEETQYF. The chain recombines TRBV5-1 with TRBJ2-5, with TRBD1 matching 8 bases. V lost 2 bases to trimming and J lost 3 bases; unmatched junction nucleotides: 6. CDR3 length: 15 residues. Germline V gene data show CDR1 as SGHRS and CDR2 as YFSETQ.